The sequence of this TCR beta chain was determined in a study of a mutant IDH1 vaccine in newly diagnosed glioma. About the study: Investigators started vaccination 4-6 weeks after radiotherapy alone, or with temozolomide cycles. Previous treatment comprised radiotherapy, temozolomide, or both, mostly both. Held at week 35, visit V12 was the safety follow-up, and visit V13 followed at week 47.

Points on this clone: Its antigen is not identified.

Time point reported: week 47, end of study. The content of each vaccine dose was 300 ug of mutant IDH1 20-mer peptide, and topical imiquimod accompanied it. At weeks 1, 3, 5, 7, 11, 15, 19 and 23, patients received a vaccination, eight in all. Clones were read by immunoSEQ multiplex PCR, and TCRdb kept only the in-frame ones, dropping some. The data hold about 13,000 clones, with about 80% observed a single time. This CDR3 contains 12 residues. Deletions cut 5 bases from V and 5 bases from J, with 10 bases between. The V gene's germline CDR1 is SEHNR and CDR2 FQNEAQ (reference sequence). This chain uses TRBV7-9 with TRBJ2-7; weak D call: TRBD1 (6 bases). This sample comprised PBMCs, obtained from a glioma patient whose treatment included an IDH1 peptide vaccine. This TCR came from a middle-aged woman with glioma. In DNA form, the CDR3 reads TGTGCCAGCAGCCAGGGGAGCAACGAGCAGTACTTC. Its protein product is CASSQGSNEQYF.